These 8 T cell receptor beta chains share one sample of origin, sequenced in a study of shared clonotypes between healthy human individuals. The data were produced by immunoSEQ multiplex PCR, yet TCRdb's version contains in-frame clones alone and is incomplete. The repertoire holds fewer than 2.5 million clones, with over 85% as singletons. Sample: naive CD4+ T cells from PBMCs. The subset: CD45RA+ positively selected. The receptors were gathered from a man younger than 35 in good health. Some clones in this sample may be carry-over from other donors' samples.

The chain has TRBV9 and TRBJ1-6; the match to TRBD1 covers 7 bases. V lost 2 bases to trimming and J lost 6 bases; unmatched junction nucleotides: 2. The CDR3 sequence is 14 residues long. Germline V gives CDR1 SGDLS, CDR2 YYNGEE. The DNA of the CDR3 is TGTGCCAGCAGCGTTCGACAGGGTAATTCACCCCTCCACTTT. This translates into CASSVRQGNSPLHF.

The chain links TRBV7-2 to TRBJ2-1; D remains ambiguous. Germline lookup yields CDR1 SGHTA and CDR2 FQGNSA. The germline V and J ends were trimmed by 3 bases and 8 bases, with 14 bases remaining between them. This CDR3 comprises 14 residues. The CDR3 DNA follows: TGTGCCAGCAGCTTTCTTCGGCAGGTAGATGAGCAGTTCTTC. It yields the protein CASSFLRQVDEQFF.

This clone was recorded once. The J gene is TRBJ2-1, the V gene TRBV5-1; 9 nucleotides line up with TRBD2. The CDR3 covers 15 residues. Germline-derived CDR1 and CDR2 are SGHRS and YFSETQ. J gave up 5 bases and V 0 bases, and 3 bases lay outside the gene matches. The chain's CDR3 is CASSLGGLANNEQFF. The CDR3 region has the DNA TGCGCCAGCAGCTTGGGGGGACTAGCAAACAATGAGCAGTTCTTC.

The chain carries TRBV7-2 and TRBJ2-7; D may be TRBD1 (5 bases). This CDR3 comprises 15 residues. Germline loops: CDR1 SGHTA, CDR2 FQGNSA. V was cut by 5 bases and J by 2 bases, with 16 bases left in between. CDR3 sequence reads: CASSRRDRLAYEQYF. Here the CDR3 DNA reads TGTGCCAGCAGCCGTAGAGACAGATTGGCCTACGAGCAGTACTTC.

The V and J genes are TRBV7-3 and TRBJ2-7, with 11 bases fitting TRBD1. Trimming at V came to 5 bases and at J to 3 bases, leaving 6 bases not matched to a gene. Per the germline V gene, CDR1 is SGHTA and CDR2 is FQGTGA. This CDR3 has 15 amino acids. The CDR3: CASSEGGTGGYEQYF. For the CDR3, the DNA is TGTGCCAGCAGCGAAGGCGGGACAGGGGGCTACGAGCAGTACTTC.

The J gene is TRBJ2-2, the V gene TRBV4-3; 8 bases fit TRBD2. Germline values: CDR1 LGHNA, CDR2 YSLEER. The CDR3 has 17 residues. V was clipped by 4 bases and J by 5 bases; unmatched bases: 12. The CDR3 DNA reads as TGCGCCAGCAGCCCCGGTTTGGTAGCGGGGATGACCGGGGAGCTGTTTTTT. It yields the protein CASSPGLVAGMTGELFF.

The chain recombines TRBV4-2 with TRBJ2-7; no reliable D call. Germline loops: CDR1 LGHNA, CDR2 YNFKEQ. The CDR3 has 15 amino acids. With 2 bases removed from V and 5 bases from J, the gap between germline ends came to 16 bases. CDR3: CASSQYPRPLDEQYF. CDR3 sequence (DNA): TGTGCCAGCAGCCAATACCCCAGGCCCCTCGACGAGCAGTACTTC.

Turning to this clone: Distinct nucleotide sequences in the sample also encode this CDR3. The chain uses TRBV27 and TRBJ2-7; D may be TRBD1 (6 bases). The V gene lost 2 bases and the J gene lost 6 bases, with 14 bases spanning the gap. This CDR3 contains 14 residues. The V gene's germline CDR1 is MNHEY and CDR2 SMNVEV (reference sequence). The CDR3 loop is CASSLGRGGFEQYF. For the CDR3, the DNA is TGTGCCAGCAGTTTAGGCAGGGGTGGATTCGAGCAGTACTTC.